One sample yielded the 14 T cell receptor beta chains listed below, sequenced in a study of cytomegalovirus exposure and HLA in healthy donors. PCR involved 60 Vbeta and 13 Jbeta primers. Repertoires were generated with immunoSEQ multiplex PCR, while TCRdb's copy carries only in-frame clones and drops some. Of 150,000 to 200,000 clones listed, approximately 79% are singletons. The sequenced material came from PBMCs. The receptors originated from a male donor in good health and CMV-seronegative.

This chain uses TRBV2 with TRBJ2-3; a possible D gene is TRBD1 (5 bases). CDR1 SNHLY and CDR2 FYNNEI come from the germline V gene. Trimming took 7 bases from V and 6 from J, leaving 14 bases between them. The length of the CDR3 is 13 residues. CDR3 sequence reads: CASTITGLDTQYF. CDR3 in DNA: TGTGCCAGCACTATTACAGGCTTGGATACGCAGTATTTT.

J is TRBJ2-3 and V is TRBV5-4; the D gene is possibly TRBD2 (6 bases). The V gene's germline CDR1 is SGHNT and CDR2 YYREEE (reference sequence). V dropped 1 base and J dropped 1 base, with 13 bases sitting between them. The CDR3 consists of 16 residues. CDR3 loop: CASSLPGRMGTDTQYF. The CDR3, as DNA: TGTGCCAGCAGCTTGCCAGGGAGGATGGGCACAGATACGCAGTATTTT.

This rearrangement joins TRBV19 to TRBJ2-3; D gene uncertain. Per germline, CDR1 LNHDA and CDR2 SQIVND (reference sequence). V lost 1 base and J lost 0, with 5 bases in between. This CDR3 spans 14 amino acids. CDR3 protein: CASSIVISTDTQYF. As DNA, the CDR3 is TGTGCCAGTAGTATAGTTATCAGCACAGATACGCAGTATTTT.

To note about this clone: The junction departs from the called germline gene at one end, perhaps through a read error. This chain links TRBV6-1 with TRBJ2-7, with D perhaps matching TRBD2 (5 bases). This CDR3 region has 13 residues. The germline CDR1 and CDR2 sequences are MNHNS and SASEGT. The CDR3 nucleotides read TGTGCCAGCCTCAGACTGCCTAGCTACGGGCAGTACTTC. Protein sequence: CASLRLPSYGQYF.

V gene TRBV7-2 combines with J gene TRBJ2-2, with 7 nucleotides matching TRBD1. Germline values: CDR1 SGHTA, CDR2 FQGNSA. This CDR3 region has 17 residues. V lost 5 bases and J lost 4; bases outside the gene matches: 13. The CDR3 DNA sequence: TGTGCCAGCAGCCCCTTCACCGGGACAGTCTCCACCGGGGAGCTGTTTTTT. Translation gives CASSPFTGTVSTGELFF.

V usage is TRBV7-6 and J usage is TRBJ2-6; tentative D call: TRBD1 (6 bases). CDR1 and CDR2 from the germline V gene are SGHVS and FNYEAQ. The CDR3 extends over 15 amino acids. Trimming shortened V by 3 bases and J by 2 bases, and 8 bases separated the two germline ends. The CDR3 DNA sequence: TGTGCCAGCAGCTTGGCAGGGGCTGGGGCCAACGTCCTGACTTTC. The encoded protein is CASSLAGAGANVLTF.

V is TRBV4-3 and J is TRBJ1-1, with a possible D match to TRBD1 (6 bases). CDR1 LGHNA and CDR2 YSLEER come from the germline V gene. The V end was cut by 1 base, the J end by 6 bases, with 18 bases between. The CDR3 sequence is 16 residues long. The CDR3 DNA sequence: TGCGCCAGCAGCCAAGTAATCAACAGGGATTTCTCTGAAGCTTTCTTT. Translated: CASSQVINRDFSEAFF.

The chain joins TRBV5-1 to TRBJ2-3, with D perhaps matching TRBD2 (6 bases). Germline CDR1 SGHRS, CDR2 YFSETQ. This CDR3 is built from 18 residues. V was clipped by 1 base and J by 2 bases, with 20 bases between them. CDR3 coding DNA: TGCGCCAGCAGCTTGACTACCGGGGGATGGGATGCCACAGATACGCAGTATTTT. This gives the protein CASSLTTGGWDATDTQYF.

A single count supports this clone. This chain connects TRBV9 to TRBJ2-7; TRBD1 is a possible D gene (6 bases). CDR1 is SGDLS, CDR2 YYNGEE, per germline. V shed 3 bases and J shed 6 bases, with 16 bases lying between them. The CDR3 has 14 amino acids. For the CDR3, the DNA is TGTGCCAGCAGCGCGGACAGAGCCTTGGGCGAGCAGTACTTC. Residues: CASSADRALGEQYF.

This clone was recorded a few times. The chain has TRBV5-4 and TRBJ1-1; no clear D gene. This CDR3 contains 17 residues. V was pared by 4 bases and J by 3 bases, with 22 bases between. Germline-derived CDR1 and CDR2 are SGHNT and YYREEE (reference sequence). The CDR3 protein is CASSGVEGNPTHTEAFF. CDR3 DNA: TGTGCCAGCAGCGGGGTAGAGGGAAACCCTACACACACTGAAGCTTTCTTT.

The chain combines TRBV6-5 with TRBJ1-1, with TRBD1 matching 7 bases. J gave up 0 bases and V 6 bases, and 4 bases lay outside the gene matches. Germline CDR1 MNHEY, CDR2 SVGAGI. This CDR3 has 14 residues. The CDR3 here is CASRSGGMNTEAFF. The CDR3 DNA sequence: TGTGCCAGCAGATCAGGGGGAATGAACACTGAAGCTTTCTTT.

The V and J genes are TRBV7-8 and TRBJ1-4; D is unclear. Trimming shortened V by 5 bases and J by 5 bases, and 15 bases separated the two germline ends. The CDR3 consists of 15 residues. Germline loops: CDR1 SGHVS, CDR2 FQNEAQ. The CDR3 reads CASSLAEAANEKLFF. The CDR3 DNA follows: TGTGCCAGCAGCCTGGCAGAGGCAGCGAATGAAAAACTGTTTTTT.

The chain links TRBV18 to TRBJ1-5; possibly TRBD1 for D (5 bases). The length of the CDR3 is 15 residues. From germline, CDR1 is KGHSH and CDR2 LQKENI. V lost 10 bases and J lost 0, with 16 bases in between. CDR3 bases: TGTGCCAACTCCCCGACAGATTATAGCAATCAGCCCCAGCATTTT. Translating gives CANSPTDYSNQPQHF.

The rearrangement links TRBV30 to TRBJ2-4, with TRBD2 matching over 15 bases. Germline lookup yields CDR1 GTSNPN and CDR2 SVGIG (reference sequence). The CDR3 runs to 18 residues. The V and J ends lost 3 bases and 1 base, in that order; junction bases with no gene match: 7. The CDR3 nucleotides are TGTGCCTGGAGCGGACTAGCGGGGGGGCCGGGGGCCAAAAACATTCAGTACTTC. It is translated as CAWSGLAGGPGAKNIQYF.